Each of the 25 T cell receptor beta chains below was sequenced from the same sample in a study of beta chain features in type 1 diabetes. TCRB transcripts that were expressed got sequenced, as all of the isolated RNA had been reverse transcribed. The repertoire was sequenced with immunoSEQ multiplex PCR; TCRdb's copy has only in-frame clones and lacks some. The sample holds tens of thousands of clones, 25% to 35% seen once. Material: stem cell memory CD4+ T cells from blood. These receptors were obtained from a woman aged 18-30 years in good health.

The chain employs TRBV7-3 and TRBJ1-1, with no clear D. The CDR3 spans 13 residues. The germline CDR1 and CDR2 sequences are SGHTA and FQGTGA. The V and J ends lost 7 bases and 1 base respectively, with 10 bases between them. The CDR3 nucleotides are TGTGCCAGCAAGCTTGCGGAGAACACTGAAGCTTTCTTT. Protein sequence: CASKLAENTEAFF.

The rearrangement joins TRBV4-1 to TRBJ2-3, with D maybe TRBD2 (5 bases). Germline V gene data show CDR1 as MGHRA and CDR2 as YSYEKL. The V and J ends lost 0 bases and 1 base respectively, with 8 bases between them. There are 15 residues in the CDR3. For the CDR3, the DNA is TGCGCCAGCAGCCAAGATGCGGAGGGCACAGATACGCAGTATTTT. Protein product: CASSQDAEGTDTQYF.

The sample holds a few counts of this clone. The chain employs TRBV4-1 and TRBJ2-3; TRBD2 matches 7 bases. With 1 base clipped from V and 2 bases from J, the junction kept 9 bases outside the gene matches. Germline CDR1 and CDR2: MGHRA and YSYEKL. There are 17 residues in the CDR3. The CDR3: CASSQVGGGGPTDTQYF. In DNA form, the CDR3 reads TGCGCCAGCAGCCAAGTCGGTGGGGGAGGGCCCACAGATACGCAGTATTTT.

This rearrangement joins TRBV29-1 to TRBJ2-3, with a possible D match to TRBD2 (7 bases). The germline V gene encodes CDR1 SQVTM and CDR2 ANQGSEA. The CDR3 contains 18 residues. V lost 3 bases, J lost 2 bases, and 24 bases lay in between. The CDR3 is CSVEGGRGSQLNTDTQYF. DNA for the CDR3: TGCAGCGTTGAGGGGGGGCGGGGGAGCCAACTAAACACAGATACGCAGTATTTT.

The CDR3 coding sequence is TGTGCCAGCAGCAGGGGACTAGCGGGAAAAGTCGGGGAGCTGTTTTTT. It codes for CASSRGLAGKVGELFF. This chain connects TRBV5-4 to TRBJ2-2; 13 nucleotides match TRBD2. The CDR3 has 16 residues. J was trimmed by 7 bases and V by 4 bases; bases with no gene match: 7. CDR1 SGHNT and CDR2 YYREEE come from the germline V gene (reference sequence). The entire variable domain, with the rest obtained from reference TRBV5-4 and TRBJ2-2, is as follows: ETGVTQSPTHLIKTRGQQVTLRCSSQSGHNTVSWYQQALGQGPQFIFQYYREEENGRGNFPPRFSGLQFPNYSSELNVNALELDDSALYLCASSRGLAGKVGELFFGEGSRLTVL.

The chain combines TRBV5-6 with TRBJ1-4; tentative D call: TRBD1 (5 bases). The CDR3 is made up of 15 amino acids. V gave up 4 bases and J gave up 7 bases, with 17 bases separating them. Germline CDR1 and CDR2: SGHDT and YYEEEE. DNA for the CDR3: TGTGCCAGCAGCCTAGACAGCCCCGAGACTGAAAAACTGTTTTTT. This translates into CASSLDSPETEKLFF.

As DNA, the CDR3 is TGTGCCAGCAGCGGGAGTGGGACTGAAGCTTTCTTT. Its translation is CASSGSGTEAFF. The chain links TRBV9 to TRBJ1-1; D not resolved. V lost 3 bases and J 5 bases, leaving 8 bases between the germline ends. The CDR3 loop spans 12 amino acids. Per germline, CDR1 SGDLS and CDR2 YYNGEE.

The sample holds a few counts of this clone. The CDR3 sequence is CASSNTMQGNTF. In DNA form, the CDR3 reads TGTGCCAGCAGCAATACAATGCAGGGTAATACCTTC. This chain connects TRBV5-4 to TRBJ1-2; TRBD1 might be the D (5 bases). V lost 4 bases and J 14 bases, leaving 18 bases between the germline ends. Germline V lookup: CDR1 SGHNT, CDR2 YYREEE (reference sequence). There are 12 residues in the CDR3. The full variable domain, rest sourced from reference TRBV5-4 and TRBJ1-2, is ETGVTQSPTHLIKTRGQQVTLRCSSQSGHNTVSWYQQALGQGPQFIFQYYREEENGRGNFPPRFSGLQFPNYSSELNVNALELDDSALYLCASSNTMQGNTFGSGTRLTVV.

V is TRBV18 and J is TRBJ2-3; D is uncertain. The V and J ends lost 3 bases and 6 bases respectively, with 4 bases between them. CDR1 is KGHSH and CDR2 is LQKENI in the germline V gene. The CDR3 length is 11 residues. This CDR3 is CASSPRDTQYF. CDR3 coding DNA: TGTGCCAGCTCACCGAGGGATACGCAGTATTTT. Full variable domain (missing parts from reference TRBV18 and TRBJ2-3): NAGVMQNPRHLVRRRGQEARLRCSPMKGHSHVYWYRQLPEEGLKFMVYLQKENIIDESGMPKERFSAEFPKEGPSILRIQQVVRGDSAAYFCASSPRDTQYFGPGTRLTVL.

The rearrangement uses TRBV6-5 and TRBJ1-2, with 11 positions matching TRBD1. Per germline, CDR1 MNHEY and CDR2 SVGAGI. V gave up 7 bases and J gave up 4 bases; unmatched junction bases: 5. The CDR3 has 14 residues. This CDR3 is CASKPGQGGYGYTF. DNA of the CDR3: TGTGCCAGCAAACCGGGACAGGGGGGCTATGGCTACACCTTC.

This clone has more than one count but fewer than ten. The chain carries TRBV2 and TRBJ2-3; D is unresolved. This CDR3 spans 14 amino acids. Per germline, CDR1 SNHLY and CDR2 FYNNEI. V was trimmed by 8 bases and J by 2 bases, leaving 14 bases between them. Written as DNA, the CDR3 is TGTGCCAGCCAGCCCCTAGTAACCACAGATACGCAGTATTTT. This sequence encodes CASQPLVTTDTQYF.

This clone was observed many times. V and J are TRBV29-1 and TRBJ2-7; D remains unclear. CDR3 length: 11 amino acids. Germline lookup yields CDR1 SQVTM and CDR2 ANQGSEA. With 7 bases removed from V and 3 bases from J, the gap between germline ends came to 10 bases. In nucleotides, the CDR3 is TGCAGCGCCACCAGGAACTACGAGCAGTACTTC. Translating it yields CSATRNYEQYF.

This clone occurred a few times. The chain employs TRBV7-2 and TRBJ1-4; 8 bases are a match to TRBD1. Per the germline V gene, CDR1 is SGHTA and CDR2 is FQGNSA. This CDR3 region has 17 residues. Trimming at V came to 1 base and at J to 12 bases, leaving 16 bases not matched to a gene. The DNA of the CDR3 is TGTGCCAGCAGCTTAGATGGCAGGGGGCCACTTACGAAGGAACTGTTTTTT. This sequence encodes CASSLDGRGPLTKELFF.

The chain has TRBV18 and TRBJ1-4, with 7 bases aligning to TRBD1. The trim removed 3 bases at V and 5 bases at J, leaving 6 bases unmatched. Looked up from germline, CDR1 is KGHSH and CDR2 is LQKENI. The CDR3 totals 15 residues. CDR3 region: CASSPRDSLNEKLFF. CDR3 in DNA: TGTGCCAGCTCACCTAGGGACAGCCTGAATGAAAAACTGTTTTTT.

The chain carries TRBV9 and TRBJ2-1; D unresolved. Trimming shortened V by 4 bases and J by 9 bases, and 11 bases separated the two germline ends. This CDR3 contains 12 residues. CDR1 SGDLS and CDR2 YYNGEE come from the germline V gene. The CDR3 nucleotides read TGTGCCAGCAGCCCCGAACGCAGTGAGCAGTTCTTC. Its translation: CASSPERSEQFF.

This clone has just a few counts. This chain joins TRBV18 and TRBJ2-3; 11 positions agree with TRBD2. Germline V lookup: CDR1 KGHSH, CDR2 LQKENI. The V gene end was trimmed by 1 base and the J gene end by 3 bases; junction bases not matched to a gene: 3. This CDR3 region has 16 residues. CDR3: CASSPLAGGRTDTQYF. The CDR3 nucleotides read TGTGCCAGCTCACCACTAGCGGGAGGGCGGACAGATACGCAGTATTTT.

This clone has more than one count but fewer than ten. The CDR3 protein is CASSADKNYGYTF. In DNA, the CDR3 is TGCGCCAGCAGCGCGGACAAAAACTATGGCTACACCTTC. The V gene is TRBV5-1, the J gene TRBJ1-2; D may be TRBD1 (5 bases). The germline V gene encodes CDR1 SGHRS and CDR2 YFSETQ. CDR3 length equals 13 residues. With 4 bases removed from V and 2 bases from J, the gap between germline ends came to 9 bases.

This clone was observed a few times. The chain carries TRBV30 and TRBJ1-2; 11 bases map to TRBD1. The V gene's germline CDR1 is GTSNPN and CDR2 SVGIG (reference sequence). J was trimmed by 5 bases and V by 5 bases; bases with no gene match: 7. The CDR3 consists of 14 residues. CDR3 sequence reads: CAWGQGAQSYGYTF. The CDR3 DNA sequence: TGTGCCTGGGGACAGGGGGCGCAGTCGTATGGCTACACCTTC. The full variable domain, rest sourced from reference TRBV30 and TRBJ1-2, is SQTIHQWPATLVQPVGSPLSLECTVEGTSNPNLYWYRQAAGRGLQLLFYSVGIGQISSEVPQNLSASRPQDRQFILSSKKLLLSDSGFYLCAWGQGAQSYGYTFGSGTRLTVV.

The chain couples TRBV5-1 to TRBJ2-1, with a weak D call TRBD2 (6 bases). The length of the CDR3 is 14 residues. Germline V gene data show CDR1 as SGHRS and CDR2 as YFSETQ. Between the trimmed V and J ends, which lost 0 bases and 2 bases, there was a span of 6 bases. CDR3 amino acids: CASSLGGAYNEQFF. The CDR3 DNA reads TGCGCCAGCAGCTTGGGGGGGGCCTACAATGAGCAGTTCTTC.

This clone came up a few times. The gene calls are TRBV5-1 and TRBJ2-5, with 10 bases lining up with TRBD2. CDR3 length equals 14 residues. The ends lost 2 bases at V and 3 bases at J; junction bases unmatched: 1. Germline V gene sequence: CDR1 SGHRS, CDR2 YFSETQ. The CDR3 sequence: CASSFLAGEETQYF. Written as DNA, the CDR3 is TGCGCCAGCAGCTTCCTAGCGGGGGAAGAGACCCAGTACTTC.

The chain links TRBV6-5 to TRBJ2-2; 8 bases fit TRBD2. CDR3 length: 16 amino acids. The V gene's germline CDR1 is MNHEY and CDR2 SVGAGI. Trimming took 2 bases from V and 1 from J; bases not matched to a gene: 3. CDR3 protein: CASSYAGGWNTGELFF. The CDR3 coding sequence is TGTGCCAGCAGTTACGCGGGGGGCTGGAACACCGGGGAGCTGTTTTTT.

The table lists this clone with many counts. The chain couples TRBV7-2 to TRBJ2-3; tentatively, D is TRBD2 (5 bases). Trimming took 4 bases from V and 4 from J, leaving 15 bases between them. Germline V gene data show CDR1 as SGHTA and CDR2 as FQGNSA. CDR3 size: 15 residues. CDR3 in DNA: TGTGCCAGCAGCTCCGCTACTAGGCACCCAGATACGCAGTATTTT. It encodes CASSSATRHPDTQYF.

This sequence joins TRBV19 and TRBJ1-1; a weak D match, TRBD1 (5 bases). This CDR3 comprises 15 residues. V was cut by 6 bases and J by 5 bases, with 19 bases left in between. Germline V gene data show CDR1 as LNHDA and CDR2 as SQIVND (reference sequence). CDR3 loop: CASRPERGGRTEAFF. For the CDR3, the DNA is TGTGCCAGTAGGCCAGAGAGGGGAGGGAGAACTGAAGCTTTCTTT.

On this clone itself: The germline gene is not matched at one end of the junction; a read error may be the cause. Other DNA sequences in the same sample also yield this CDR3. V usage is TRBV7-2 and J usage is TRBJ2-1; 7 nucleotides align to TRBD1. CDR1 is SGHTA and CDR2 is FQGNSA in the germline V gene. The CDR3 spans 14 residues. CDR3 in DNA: TGTGCTAGCAGCTATCGGGACAGCATCGATGAGCAGTTCTTC. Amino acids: CASSYRDSIDEQFF. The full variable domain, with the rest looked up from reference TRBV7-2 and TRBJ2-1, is GAGVSQSPSNKVTEKGKDVELRCDPISGHTALYWYRQSLGQGLEFLIYFQGNSAPDKSGLPSDRFSAERTGGSVSTLTIQRTQQEDSAVYLCASSYRDSIDEQFFGPGTRLTVL.

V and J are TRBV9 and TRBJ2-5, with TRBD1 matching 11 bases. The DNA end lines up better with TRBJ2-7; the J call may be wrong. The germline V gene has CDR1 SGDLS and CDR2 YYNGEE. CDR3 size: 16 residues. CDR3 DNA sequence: TGTGCCAGCAGCGTAGATGGGACAGGGGGGAACAACGAGCAGTACTTC. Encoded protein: CASSVDGTGGNNEQYF.